Below, one T cell receptor (beta chain) is given with its context. This receptor's antigen is unknown. No much larger clone exists at a distance of one base, and base qualities are not known. The CDR3 regions of human TCRbeta chains were analyzed by immunosequencing. The original pipeline was this. TCRs in the repertoires were compared against a reference library of SARS-CoV-2-specific TCRs that had been generated with the MIRA antigen-specificity platform. Breadth was defined as the fraction of unique TCRs that were SARS-CoV-2-associated. Depth was defined as the fraction of total T cells that were SARS-CoV-2-associated. Using the MIRA data, every spike-specific TCR was mapped to the spike region that the TCR reacted to and assigned to either a CD4 or a CD8 class. Log10-transformed breadth and depth values were compared by one-way ANOVA with Sidak's multiple comparisons tests. Not all clones reach the TCRdb copy of this immuneACCESS table, which keeps in-frame sequences only. Checked studies attribute under half of the gap to unresolved V genes and leave the rest unexplained. That table supplies the V and J calls and clone size; D and trimming were determined from the DNA. This sample lists roughly 130,000 clones; over 75% were detected once. The ten largest clones represent approximately 1.7% of the sample.

The source of the sample is a study of T cell responses to AZD1222 COVID-19 vaccine (dated by TCRdb to about 2021). Broadly, across the study: AZD1222 recipients with second doses at about 4 weeks or about 12 weeks were pooled, because spike-specific TCR depth and breadth did not differ between schedules. TCR sequencing covered fewer than 250 trial participants: around 210 given two doses of AZD1222 and about 26 given two doses of MenACWY control vaccine. Trial participants were enrolled by age into 18-55, 56-69 and 70-plus year subgroups, with approximately 150, 28 and 58 TCR-sequenced participants respectively. Overall results and qualifications from the work: No day 14 peak-response samples were available, so repertoires were characterized only after the peak T cell response. Spike-specific TCR breadth and depth rose significantly after two AZD1222 doses compared with day 0 and with MenACWY recipients. CD4 TCRs associated with the vaccine covered the entire spike protein, and the dominant responses were in regions 160-218 and 743-854. Conclusions about previously exposed vaccinees are limited because only five to seven AZD1222 recipients were SARS-CoV-2 seropositive at baseline. Participants were mostly white British, with more females than males. The authors suggested clonal diversity may have been underestimated. In the small 56-69-year group, the increase in depth fell short of significance, most likely because of low power. Nearly half of unique spike-specific TCRs reportedly recognized epitopes outside regions mutated in the B.1.351 and B.1.1.7 variants.

The time point label on this specimen signifies: baseline before first vaccination. Samples from vaccinated people were obtained from the UK trials COV001 and COV002, which included a single-blind randomized controlled phase 2/3 trial of AZD1222 (ChAdOx1 nCoV-19) in healthy adults. For TCRbeta chain sequencing, PBMC samples were collected from trial participants at day 0 and at day 28 after the second dose. Sequencing used peripheral blood, obtained on day 0 of AZD1222 vaccination. This receptor was obtained from an adult in good health.

DNA sequence: TGTGCCAGCAGTTACGCGGCTAGCGGGAGTGTGGATGAGCAGTTCTTC. This is translated as CASSYAASGSVDEQFF. This sequence uses TRBV6-5 and TRBJ2-1, with TRBD2 identical over 10 junction bases. Germline trimming amounts to 2 bases on V and 8 bases on J, with 9 as the count of junction bases outside the gene matches. The CDR3, cysteine through phenylalanine, is 16 amino acids long. Solely the CDR3 DNA is kept, with 48 bases framed from the first base. The germline V gene specifies MNHEY as CDR1 and SVGAGI as CDR2.